A selection of T cell receptor beta chains follows, all from one sample in a study of T cell repertoires in cytomegalovirus infection. These TCRs' antigens remain unknown. MiXCR, applied by TCRdb to the reads, yields one record per CDR3 protein. The profile shows 700,000 to 950,000 distinct CDR3 sequences, around a third of them singletons. The specimen was cultured CD8+ T cells from PBMCs, collected from culture after CMV antigen stimulation. The origin of the receptors is a human donor in good health (CMV status not recorded). Some clones in this sample may be carry-over from other donors' samples. The CDR3 runs from the conserved cysteine through the conserved F or W. A D gene is named only where the DNA matches it firmly. Clone size is shown for a subset of rows, as once, few, many or a class of expanded clone.

>.|.|TRBJ2-1|TRBV20-1
CSATLWGSYNEQFF
TGCAGTGCAACCTTGTGGGGGTCCTACAATGAGCAGTTCTTC
>.|TRBD1|TRBJ1-1|TRBV5-1
CASSVTGGAVAEAFF
TGCGCCAGCAGCGTCACAGGGGGCGCAGTCGCTGAAGCTTTCTTT
>few|.|TRBJ1-1|TRBV27
CASSLAPRNTEAFF
TGTGCCAGCAGTTTAGCGCCCAGGAACACTGAAGCTTTCTTT
>many|TRBD2|TRBJ2-5|TRBV6-6
CASSFPGSGGHANHQETQYF
TGTGCCAGCAGTTTCCCGGGGAGCGGGGGGCATGCTAACCATCAAGAGACCCAGTACTTC
>.|TRBD1|TRBJ1-5|TRBV6-6
CASSLPGQGTRNQPQHF
TGTGCCAGCAGCCTGCCGGGACAGGGGACCCGCAATCAGCCCCAGCATTTT
>.|.|TRBJ1-1|TRBV13
CASRPRGSRDTEAFF
TGTGCCAGCAGACCGAGGGGCTCAAGGGACACTGAAGCTTTCTTT
>.|.|TRBJ1-6|TRBV11-2
CASHPESARNSPFHF
TGTGCCAGCCATCCTGAATCGGCCAGGAATTCACCATTCCACTTT
>.|.|TRBJ2-5|TRBV12-3/TRBV12-4
CASSLVFQETQYF
TGTGCCAGCAGTTTGGTTTTCCAAGAGACCCAGTACTTC
>few|TRBD2|TRBJ2-1|TRBV5-1
CASSFSGGPYSEQFF
TGCGCCAGCAGCTTCTCGGGGGGGCCTTATAGTGAGCAGTTCTTC
>few|.|TRBJ2-5|TRBV24-1
CATSDTTVGLETQYF
TGTGCCACCAGTGATACGACTGTGGGGTTGGAGACCCAGTACTTC
>.|TRBD1|TRBJ1-2|TRBV20-1
CSARDPDRAGGYTF
TGCAGTGCTAGAGATCCGGACAGGGCGGGGGGCTACACCTTC
>.|.|TRBJ1-1|TRBV15
CATSSDGRRAFF
TGTGCCACCAGCTCGGACGGACGTCGGGCTTTCTTT
>.|.|TRBJ2-3|TRBV6-2/TRBV6-3
CASSYSKSPESEPTSTDTQYF
TGTGCCAGCAGTTACTCGAAATCTCCCGAATCTGAGCCGACAAGCACAGATACGCAGTATTTT
>.|.|TRBJ2-1|TRBV5-4
CASSLFGLGPRNEQFF
TGTGCCAGCAGCTTGTTTGGGCTTGGCCCCCGCAATGAGCAGTTCTTC
>.|.|TRBJ1-2|TRBV9
CASSVGGGDNYGYTF
TGTGCCAGCAGCGTAGGTGGAGGTGACAACTATGGCTACACCTTC
>.|TRBD2|TRBJ2-3|TRBV2
CASRGLAGGLADTQYF
TGTGCCAGCAGGGGACTAGCGGGGGGGCTGGCAGATACGCAGTATTTT
>.|TRBD2|TRBJ2-3|TRBV7-8
CASSLSGESDTQYF
TGTGCCAGCAGCTTAAGCGGGGAATCAGATACGCAGTATTTT
>many|.|TRBJ1-2|TRBV7-2
CASSFDSFSGLYGYTF
TGTGCCAGCAGCTTTGACAGCTTCTCAGGTCTCTATGGCTACACCTTC
>.|.|TRBJ2-7|TRBV6-6
CASIPLDRSYEQYF
TGTGCCAGCATCCCTTTGGACAGATCCTACGAGCAGTACTTC
>.|.|TRBJ2-2|TRBV12-3/TRBV12-4
CASKGKANTGELFF
TGTGCCAGCAAGGGGAAGGCGAACACCGGGGAGCTGTTTTTT
>many|TRBD2|TRBJ2-2|TRBV12-3/TRBV12-4
CASSLGEGAGELFF
TGTGCCAGCAGTTTAGGGGAGGGAGCCGGGGAGCTGTTTTTT
>few|.|TRBJ1-1|TRBV6-1
CASISAEAFF
TGTGCCAGCATATCGGCTGAAGCTTTCTTT
>few|.|TRBJ1-6|TRBV7-9
CASSPHFLHF
TGTGCCAGCAGTCCTCATTTTCTCCACTTT
>.|TRBD2|TRBJ2-3|TRBV5-5
CASSLDPGLGISTDTQYF
TGTGCCAGCAGCTTAGACCCGGGACTAGGTATTAGCACAGATACGCAGTATTTT
>few|TRBD1|TRBJ1-1|TRBV7-6
CASSLGQGGSEAFF
TGTGCCAGCAGCTTAGGACAGGGGGGTTCTGAAGCTTTCTTT
>.|.|TRBJ2-1|TRBV2
CASSRRELPYNEQFF
TGTGCCAGCAGTCGCAGGGAACTACCATACAATGAGCAGTTCTTC
>.|.|TRBJ2-1|TRBV27
CASSPLSRSYNEQFF
TGTGCCAGCAGCCCTTTGAGTCGCTCCTACAATGAGCAGTTCTTC
>few|.|TRBJ2-4|TRBV13
CASSFGADIQYF
TGTGCCAGCAGCTTCGGGGCTGACATTCAGTACTTC
>.|TRBD1|TRBJ1-6|TRBV6-1
CASTIYRDRVGSPLHF
TGTGCCAGCACGATATACCGGGACAGGGTTGGTTCACCCCTCCACTTT
>.|.|TRBJ2-1|TRBV14
CASSTGDHEQFF
TGTGCCAGCTCGACAGGTGACCATGAGCAGTTCTTC
>many|TRBD2|TRBJ2-1|TRBV29-1
CSGLTSGRHNEQFF
TGCAGCGGACTGACTAGCGGGCGCCACAATGAGCAGTTCTTC
>many|TRBD1|TRBJ1-1|TRBV7-9
CASSSSSGGNTEAFF
TGTGCCAGCAGCTCGTCCTCAGGGGGAAACACTGAAGCTTTCTTT
>many|TRBD2|TRBJ2-3|TRBV7-2
CASRRIAGDLDTQYF
TGTGCCAGCAGGCGAATAGCGGGGGACTTAGATACGCAGTATTTT
>many|.|TRBJ2-7|TRBV7-6
CASSLESSYEQYF
TGTGCCAGCAGCTTAGAGAGCTCCTACGAGCAGTACTTC
>few|TRBD2|TRBJ2-5|TRBV5-1
CASSPSGGIETQYF
TGCGCCAGCAGCCCATCCGGGGGGATAGAGACCCAGTACTTC
>.|TRBD1|TRBJ1-2|TRBV6-5
CASSYSTRQGGGYGYTF
TGTGCCAGCAGTTACTCCACGCGGCAGGGGGGCGGCTATGGCTACACCTTC
>.|.|TRBJ1-3|TRBV19
CASSAWTDHSGNIIYF
TGTGCCAGTAGTGCATGGACAGACCATTCTGGAAACATCATATATTTT
>few|.|TRBJ2-3|TRBV20-1
CSAEGTDTQYF
TGCAGTGCTGAGGGCACAGATACGCAGTATTTT
>.|.|TRBJ2-2|TRBV6-6
CASSVFQQLGTGELFF
TGTGCCAGCAGCGTGTTCCAACAGCTGGGCACCGGGGAGCTGTTTTTT
>.|TRBD1|TRBJ1-5|TRBV12-3/TRBV12-4
CASSLQGVLFGNQPQHF
TGTGCCAGCAGCCTACAGGGGGTCCTCTTCGGCAATCAGCCCCAGCATTTT
>few|.|TRBJ2-1|TRBV7-6
CASSLVGPWNEQFF
TGTGCCAGCAGCTTAGTAGGTCCATGGAATGAGCAGTTCTTC
>.|.|TRBJ2-3|TRBV10-3
CAISEFGGPYTDTQYF
TGTGCCATCAGTGAGTTCGGGGGTCCCTACACAGATACGCAGTATTTT
>few|.|TRBJ2-1|TRBV7-6
CASSPRGGESSYNEQFF
TGTGCCAGCAGCCCCCGAGGGGGGGAGAGCTCCTACAATGAGCAGTTCTTC
>many|.|TRBJ1-4|TRBV7-2
CASSFSLGQGNEKLFF
TGTGCCAGCAGCTTCTCTTTGGGGCAGGGTAATGAAAAACTGTTTTTT
>.|.|TRBJ1-1|TRBV27
CASSLHRAMNTEAFF
TGTGCCAGCAGTTTACACAGGGCCATGAACACTGAAGCTTTCTTT
>many|.|TRBJ2-5|TRBV7-8
CASSLSFRQNFKETQYF
TGTGCCAGCAGCCTTTCTTTCCGACAGAATTTCAAGGAGACCCAGTACTTC
>many|TRBD2|TRBJ2-1|TRBV7-2
CASLLAGGYNEQFF
TGTGCCAGCTTACTAGCGGGGGGGTACAATGAGCAGTTCTTC
>many|TRBD1|TRBJ2-2|TRBV11-3
CASSLRAGTGDPGELFF
TGTGCCAGCAGCTTAAGGGCCGGGACAGGGGACCCCGGGGAGCTGTTTTTT
>.|.|TRBJ2-5|TRBV5-6
CASSFPRAGETQYF
TGTGCCAGCAGCTTCCCGAGGGCGGGGGAGACCCAGTACTTC
>.|TRBD2|TRBJ2-1|TRBV5-6
CASSLSGGPLVQFF
TGTGCCAGCAGCTTGAGCGGGGGGCCACTAGTGCAGTTCTTC
>.|.|TRBJ2-2|TRBV2
CASTYGVNTGELFF
TGTGCCAGCACCTACGGGGTCAACACCGGGGAGCTGTTTTTT
>few|.|TRBJ2-1|TRBV5-6
CASSLFGSSYNEQFF
TGTGCCAGCAGCTTGTTCGGGAGCTCCTACAATGAGCAGTTCTTC
>few|TRBD1|TRBJ1-5|TRBV20-1
CSVPQGAGNQPQHF
TGCAGTGTTCCACAGGGGGCAGGCAATCAGCCCCAGCATTTT
>few|.|TRBJ2-3|TRBV27
CASSLSSGTGTSEYF
TGTGCCAGCAGTTTATCCTCGGGCACCGGGACGTCGGAGTATTTT